The 19 T cell receptor beta chains below all came from one sample that was sequenced in a study of Graves' ophthalmopathy and Graves' hyperthyroidism. Beta-chain TCR CDR3 regions were amplified from RNA transcripts. The library came from an HTBI-primed first-round RT-PCR and a second-round multiplex PCR. One entry per CDR3 protein results from TCRdb running MiXCR on the multiplex PCR reads. The sample has approximately 160,000 distinct CDR3 sequences; about two fifths are singletons. Sequenced input: peripheral blood. These receptors all come from a man aged 25 to 45 with Graves' ophthalmopathy.

The chain uses TRBV20-1 and TRBJ2-5; D is unclear. The V gene's germline CDR1 is DFQATT and CDR2 SNEGSKA (reference sequence). This CDR3 has 16 residues. V lost 2 bases, J lost 3 bases, and 19 bases lay in between. The CDR3 coding sequence is TGCAGTGCTAGACGCCGTCGGCCCAGGATAGAAGAGACCCAGTACTTC. It translates to CSARRRRPRIEETQYF.

This rearrangement joins TRBV27 to TRBJ2-2; tentatively, D is TRBD1 or TRBD2 (5 bases each). V lost 6 bases and J lost 7, with 24 bases in between. This CDR3 contains 17 residues. In germline, CDR1 is MNHEY, CDR2 SMNVEV (reference sequence). CDR3 region: CASRPGWGKGIGGELFF. In nucleotides, the CDR3 is TGTGCCAGCAGGCCTGGATGGGGGAAGGGGATCGGCGGGGAGCTGTTTTTT.

This clonotype has ten or more counts. V gene TRBV6-5 combines with J gene TRBJ2-2, with D perhaps TRBD2 (6 bases). This CDR3 has 15 amino acids. Per the germline V gene, CDR1 is MNHEY and CDR2 is SVGAGI. The germline V and J ends were trimmed by 2 bases and 0 bases, with 7 bases remaining between them. The CDR3 coding sequence is TGTGCCAGCAGTTACGGGACTTCGAACACCGGGGAGCTGTTTTTT. This gives the protein CASSYGTSNTGELFF.

This clonotype was picked up many times. This rearrangement joins TRBV12-3 or TRBV12-4 to TRBJ2-2, with TRBD1 matching over 7 bases. V shed 3 bases and J 1 base; nucleotides not matched to a gene: 2. This CDR3 spans 15 amino acids. The CDR3 DNA reads as TGTGCCAGCAGTTTGGGACAGTTGAACACCGGGGAGCTGTTTTTT. Encoded protein: CASSLGQLNTGELFF.

The J gene is TRBJ2-7, the V gene TRBV20-1; D uncertain. From germline, CDR1 is DFQATT and CDR2 SNEGSKA (reference sequence). The CDR3 is 11 amino acids. V shed 4 bases and J shed 5 bases, with 9 bases lying between them. CDR3: CSAKWLDEQYF. For the CDR3, the DNA is TGCAGTGCTAAATGGCTCGACGAGCAGTACTTC.

The chain couples TRBV7-2 to TRBJ2-5; D perhaps matches TRBD1 (5 bases). CDR1 SGHTA and CDR2 FQGNSA come from the germline V gene. This CDR3 comprises 16 residues. V dropped 1 base and J dropped 0 bases, with 12 bases sitting between them. The CDR3 DNA follows: TGTGCCAGCAGCTTAGTATCGGCAGGGCACCAAGAGACCCAGTACTTC. It yields the protein CASSLVSAGHQETQYF.

There are many counts of this clonotype. The chain is built from TRBV19 and TRBJ2-2; no reliable D call. The CDR3 has 14 residues. The V and J ends lost 5 bases and 1 base respectively, with 8 bases between them. The germline CDR1 and CDR2 sequences are LNHDA and SQIVND (reference sequence). CDR3 sequence: CASSPSGNTGELFF. The CDR3 DNA sequence: TGTGCCAGTAGTCCCTCAGGGAACACCGGGGAGCTGTTTTTT.

The chain carries TRBV6-5 and TRBJ1-1, with unresolved D. The V gene lost 1 base and the J gene lost 1 base, with 4 bases spanning the gap. In germline, CDR1 is MNHEY, CDR2 SVGAGI. The CDR3 consists of 13 residues. CDR3 coding DNA: TGTGCCAGCAGTTACTTTTCGAACACTGAAGCTTTCTTT. This translates into CASSYFSNTEAFF.

This clonotype was counted ten times or more. The rearrangement links TRBV6-5 to TRBJ1-5; D is perhaps TRBD1 (5 bases). Germline V gene lookup returns CDR1 MNHEY and CDR2 SVGAGI. This CDR3 has 13 amino acids. V was pared by 6 bases and J by 3 bases, with 9 bases between. CDR3 in DNA: TGTGCCAGCAGACGAGGGGTCAATCAGCCCCAGCATTTT. It encodes CASRRGVNQPQHF.

This clonotype was counted at least ten times. V usage is TRBV30 and J usage is TRBJ2-7, with D perhaps given as TRBD1 or TRBD2 (5 bases each). Germline V gives CDR1 GTSNPN, CDR2 SVGIG (reference sequence). V was cut by 4 bases and J by 2 bases, with 24 bases left in between. The CDR3 has 17 amino acids. CDR3 DNA sequence: TGTGCCTGGATGGGTCGACTGGGGGTCGGCAGGCCCTACGAGCAGTACTTC. Translating gives CAWMGRLGVGRPYEQYF.

This clonotype was seen ten or more times. The genes are TRBV18 and TRBJ1-1; D ambiguous. The CDR3 contains 12 residues. Germline V lookup: CDR1 KGHSH, CDR2 LQKENI. V was trimmed by 6 bases and J by 7 bases, leaving 12 bases between them. The CDR3 region is CASSLAGDEAFF. The CDR3 region has the DNA TGTGCCAGCTCCTTGGCAGGCGATGAAGCTTTCTTT. The full variable domain, rest sourced from reference TRBV18 and TRBJ1-1, is NAGVMQNPRHLVRRRGQEARLRCSPMKGHSHVYWYRQLPEEGLKFMVYLQKENIIDESGMPKERFSAEFPKEGPSILRIQQVVRGDSAAYFCASSLAGDEAFFGQGTRLTVV.

This chain uses TRBV14 with TRBJ1-1, with 7 nucleotides matching TRBD1. The CDR3 sequence is 18 residues long. Unmatched junction bases numbered 16, after V lost 6 bases and J lost 0 bases. Germline-derived CDR1 and CDR2 are SGHDN and FVKESK. The CDR3 DNA reads as TGTGCCAGCAGACCCTACGGACGGGACAGAGACATGAACACTGAAGCTTTCTTT. Translating it yields CASRPYGRDRDMNTEAFF.

V and J are TRBV6-1 and TRBJ1-2; TRBD1 agrees at 7 bases. Germline V CDR1 and CDR2: MNHNS, SASEGT. The V and J ends lost 3 bases and 1 base, in that order; junction bases with no gene match: 8. This CDR3 spans 16 amino acids. CDR3 sequence: CASSDNNRGYNYGYTF. The CDR3 nucleotides read TGTGCCAGCAGTGACAACAACAGGGGCTATAACTATGGCTACACCTTC.

This clonotype came up many times. The chain recombines TRBV11-2 with TRBJ1-1; D is ambiguous. V was pared by 3 bases and J by 1 base, with 9 bases between. Germline CDR1 SGHAT, CDR2 FQNNGV. CDR3 length: 14 residues. The CDR3 here is CASSFGRRNTEAFF. Written as DNA, the CDR3 is TGTGCCAGCAGCTTCGGGAGGAGGAACACTGAAGCTTTCTTT.

There are many counts of this clonotype. The J gene is TRBJ2-2, the V gene TRBV4-3; D is ambiguous. This CDR3 comprises 12 residues. Trimming left V 6 bases short and J 8 bases short, with 10 bases between. Germline loops: CDR1 LGHNA, CDR2 YSLEER. The CDR3 DNA is TGCGCCAGCAGGAGCGTCGGGGGGGAGCTGTTTTTT. Its protein product is CASRSVGGELFF.

The V gene is TRBV24-1, the J gene TRBJ1-2; D unresolved. CDR3 length equals 13 residues. The V and J ends lost 3 bases and 7 bases respectively, with 11 bases between them. Germline V CDR1 and CDR2: KGHDR, SFDVKD. The CDR3 reads CATSDIRSRGYTF. DNA for the CDR3: TGTGCCACCAGTGATATCAGGAGCCGTGGCTACACCTTC.

The table lists this clonotype with many counts. The rearrangement joins TRBV12-3 or TRBV12-4 to TRBJ1-5, with no clear D. The V end was cut by 6 bases, the J end by 6 bases, with 9 bases between. The CDR3 contains 12 residues. The CDR3 sequence is CASRGLVQPQHF. In DNA form, the CDR3 reads TGTGCCAGCAGGGGGTTGGTTCAGCCCCAGCATTTT.

This clonotype was seen at least ten times. The V gene is TRBV18, the J gene TRBJ2-7; D uncertain. The CDR3 extends over 14 amino acids. Germline V gene data show CDR1 as KGHSH and CDR2 as LQKENI. Trimming took off 6 bases at V and 2 bases at J, with 14 bases between the two ends. The chain's CDR3 is CASSPGLGTYEQYF. In DNA form, the CDR3 reads TGTGCCAGCTCTCCAGGCCTAGGCACCTACGAGCAGTACTTC.

The chain carries TRBV6-5 and TRBJ2-5; D gene ambiguous. Germline values: CDR1 MNHEY, CDR2 SVGAGI. The CDR3 runs 12 residues. The germline V and J ends were trimmed by 6 bases and 5 bases, with 10 bases remaining between them. This CDR3 reads CASRPDRETQYF. CDR3 DNA sequence: TGTGCCAGCAGACCCGACCGGGAGACCCAGTACTTC.